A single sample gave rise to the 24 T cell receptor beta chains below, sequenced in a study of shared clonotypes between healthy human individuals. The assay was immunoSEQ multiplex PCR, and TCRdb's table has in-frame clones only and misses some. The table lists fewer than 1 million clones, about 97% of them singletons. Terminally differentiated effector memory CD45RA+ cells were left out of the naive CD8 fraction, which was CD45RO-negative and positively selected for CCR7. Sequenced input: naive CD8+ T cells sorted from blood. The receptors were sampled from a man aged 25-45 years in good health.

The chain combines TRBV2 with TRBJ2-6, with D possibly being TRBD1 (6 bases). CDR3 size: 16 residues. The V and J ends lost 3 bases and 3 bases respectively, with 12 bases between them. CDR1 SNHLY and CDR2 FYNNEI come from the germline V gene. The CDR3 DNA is TGTGCCAGCAGTGAGTCACAGGGAATTGGGGCCAACGTCCTGACTTTC. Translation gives CASSESQGIGANVLTF.

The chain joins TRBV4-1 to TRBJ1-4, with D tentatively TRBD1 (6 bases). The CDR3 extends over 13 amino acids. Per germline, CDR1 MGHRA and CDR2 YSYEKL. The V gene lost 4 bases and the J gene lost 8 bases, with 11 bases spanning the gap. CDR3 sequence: CASSLLRGEKLFF. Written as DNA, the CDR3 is TGCGCCAGCAGCCTCCTCAGGGGCGAAAAACTGTTTTTT.

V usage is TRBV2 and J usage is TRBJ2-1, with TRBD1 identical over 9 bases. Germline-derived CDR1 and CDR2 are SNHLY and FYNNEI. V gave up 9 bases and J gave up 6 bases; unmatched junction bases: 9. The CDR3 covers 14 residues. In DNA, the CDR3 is TGTGCCAGAGCGGACAGGGGCAGCTCCAATGAGCAGTTCTTC. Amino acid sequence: CARADRGSSNEQFF.

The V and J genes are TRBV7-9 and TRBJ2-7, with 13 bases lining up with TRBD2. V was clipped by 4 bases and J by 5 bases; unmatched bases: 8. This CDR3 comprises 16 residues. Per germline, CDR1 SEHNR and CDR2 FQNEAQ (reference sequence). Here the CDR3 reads CASSYLRTSGSNEQYF. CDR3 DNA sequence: TGTGCCAGCAGCTACCTGAGGACTAGCGGGAGTAACGAGCAGTACTTC.

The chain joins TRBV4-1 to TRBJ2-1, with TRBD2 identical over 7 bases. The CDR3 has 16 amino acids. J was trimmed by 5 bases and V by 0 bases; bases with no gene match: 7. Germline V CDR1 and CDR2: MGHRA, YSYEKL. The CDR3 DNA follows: TGCGCCAGCAGCCAAGAAGAACTAGCGAGAGACAATGAGCAGTTCTTC. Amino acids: CASSQEELARDNEQFF.

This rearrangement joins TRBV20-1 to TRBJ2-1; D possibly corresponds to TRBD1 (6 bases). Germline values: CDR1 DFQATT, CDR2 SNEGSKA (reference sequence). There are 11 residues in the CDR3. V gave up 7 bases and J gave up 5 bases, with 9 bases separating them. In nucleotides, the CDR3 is TGCAGTGGGGGGCAACACAATGAGCAGTTCTTC. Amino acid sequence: CSGGQHNEQFF.

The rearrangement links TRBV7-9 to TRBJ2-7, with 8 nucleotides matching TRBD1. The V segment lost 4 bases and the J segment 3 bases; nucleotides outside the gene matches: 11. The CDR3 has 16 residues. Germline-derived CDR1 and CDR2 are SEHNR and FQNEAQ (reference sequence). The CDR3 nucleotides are TGTGCCAGCAGCTCTTCAACCGGGACAGGAGGCTACGAGCAGTACTTC. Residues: CASSSSTGTGGYEQYF.

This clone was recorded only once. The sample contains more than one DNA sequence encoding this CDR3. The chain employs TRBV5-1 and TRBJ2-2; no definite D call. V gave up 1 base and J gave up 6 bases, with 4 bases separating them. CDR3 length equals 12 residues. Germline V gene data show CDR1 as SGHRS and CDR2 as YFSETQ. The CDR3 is CASSLSAGELFF. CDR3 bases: TGCGCCAGCAGCTTGTCCGCCGGGGAGCTGTTTTTT.

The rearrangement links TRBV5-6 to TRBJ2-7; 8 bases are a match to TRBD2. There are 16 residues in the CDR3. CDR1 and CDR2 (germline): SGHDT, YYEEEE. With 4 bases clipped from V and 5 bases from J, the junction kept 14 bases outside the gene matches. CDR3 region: CASSPVRAGEFHEQYF. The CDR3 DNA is TGTGCCAGCAGCCCCGTGCGAGCGGGAGAATTCCACGAGCAGTACTTC.

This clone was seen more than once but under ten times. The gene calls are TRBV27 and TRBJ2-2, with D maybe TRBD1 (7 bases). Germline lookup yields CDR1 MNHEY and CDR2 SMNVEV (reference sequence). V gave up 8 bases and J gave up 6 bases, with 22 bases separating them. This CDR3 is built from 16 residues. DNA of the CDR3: TGTGCCAGCGGGGGGAACAGGGGAATTGATGCCGGGGAGCTGTTTTTT. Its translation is CASGGNRGIDAGELFF.

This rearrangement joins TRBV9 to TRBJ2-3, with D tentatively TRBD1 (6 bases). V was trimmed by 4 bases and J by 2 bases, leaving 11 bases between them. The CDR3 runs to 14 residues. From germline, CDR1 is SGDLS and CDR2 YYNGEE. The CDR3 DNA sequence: TGTGCCAGCAGCATACAGGGAGCCACAGATACGCAGTATTTT. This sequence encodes CASSIQGATDTQYF.

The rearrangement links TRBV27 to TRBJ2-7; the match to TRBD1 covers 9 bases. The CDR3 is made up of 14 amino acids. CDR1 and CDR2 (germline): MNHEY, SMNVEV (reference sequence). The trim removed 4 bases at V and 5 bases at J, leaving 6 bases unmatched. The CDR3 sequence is CASSSWDRVNEQYF. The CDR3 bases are TGTGCCAGCAGTTCCTGGGACAGGGTGAACGAGCAGTACTTC.

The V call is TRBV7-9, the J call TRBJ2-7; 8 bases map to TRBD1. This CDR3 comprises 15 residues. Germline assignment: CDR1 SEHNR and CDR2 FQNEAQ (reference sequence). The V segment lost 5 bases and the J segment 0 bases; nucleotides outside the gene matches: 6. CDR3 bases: TGTGCCAGCAGCGCCGGGACAGGAGACTCCTACGAGCAGTACTTC. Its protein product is CASSAGTGDSYEQYF. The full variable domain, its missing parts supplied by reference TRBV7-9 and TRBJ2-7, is DTGVSQNPRHKITKRGQNVTFRCDPISEHNRLYWYRQTLGQGPEFLTYFQNEAQLEKSRLLSDRFSAERPKGSFSTLEIQRTEQGDSAMYLCASSAGTGDSYEQYFGPGTRLTVT.

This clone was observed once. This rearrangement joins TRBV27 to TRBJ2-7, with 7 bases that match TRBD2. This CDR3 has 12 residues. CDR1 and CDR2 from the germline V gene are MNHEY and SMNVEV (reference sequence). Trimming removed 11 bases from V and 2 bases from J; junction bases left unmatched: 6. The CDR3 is CASGGRAYEQYF. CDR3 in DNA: TGTGCCTCGGGTGGGAGGGCCTACGAGCAGTACTTC.

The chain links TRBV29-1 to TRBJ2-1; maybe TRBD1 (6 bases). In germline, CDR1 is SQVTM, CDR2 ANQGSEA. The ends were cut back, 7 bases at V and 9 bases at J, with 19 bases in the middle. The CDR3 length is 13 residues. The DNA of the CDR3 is TGCAGCGCCGAACTAGAGGGGGTTGGTGAGCAGTTCTTC. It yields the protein CSAELEGVGEQFF.

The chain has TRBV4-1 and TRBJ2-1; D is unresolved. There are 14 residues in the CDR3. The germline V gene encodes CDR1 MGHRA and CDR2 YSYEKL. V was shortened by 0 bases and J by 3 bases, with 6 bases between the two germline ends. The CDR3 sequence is CASSQEELYNEQFF. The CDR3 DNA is TGCGCCAGCAGCCAAGAGGAGCTCTACAATGAGCAGTTCTTC.

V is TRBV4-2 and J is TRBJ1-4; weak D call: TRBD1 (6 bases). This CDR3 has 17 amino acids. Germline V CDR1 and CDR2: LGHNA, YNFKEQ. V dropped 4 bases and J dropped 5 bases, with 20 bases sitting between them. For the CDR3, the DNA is TGTGCCAGCAGCCTTTTGGGGCAGGGGACCCCGAATGAAAAACTGTTTTTT. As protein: CASSLLGQGTPNEKLFF.

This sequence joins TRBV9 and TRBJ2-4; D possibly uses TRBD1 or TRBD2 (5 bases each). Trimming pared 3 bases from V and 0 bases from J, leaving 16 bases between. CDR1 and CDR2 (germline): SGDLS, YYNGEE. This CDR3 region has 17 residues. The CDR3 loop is CASSAEGWGVAKNIQYF. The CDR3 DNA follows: TGTGCCAGCAGCGCCGAGGGGTGGGGAGTAGCCAAAAACATTCAGTACTTC. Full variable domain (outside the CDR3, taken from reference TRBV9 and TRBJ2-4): DSGVTQTPKHLITATGQRVTLRCSPRSGDLSVYWYQQSLDQGLQFLIQYYNGEERAKGNILERFSAQQFPDLHSELNLSSLELGDSALYFCASSAEGWGVAKNIQYFGAGTRLSVL.

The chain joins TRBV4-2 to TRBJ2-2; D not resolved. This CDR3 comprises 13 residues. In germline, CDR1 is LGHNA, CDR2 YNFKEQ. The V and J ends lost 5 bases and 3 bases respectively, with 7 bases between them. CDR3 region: CASSSLDTGELFF. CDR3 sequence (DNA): TGTGCCAGCAGCTCCCTTGACACCGGGGAGCTGTTTTTT.

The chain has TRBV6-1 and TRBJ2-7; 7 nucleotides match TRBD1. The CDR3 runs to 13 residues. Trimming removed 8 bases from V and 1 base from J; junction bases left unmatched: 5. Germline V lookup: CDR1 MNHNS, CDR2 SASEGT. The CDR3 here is CASPGTDSYEQYF. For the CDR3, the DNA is TGTGCCAGCCCAGGGACAGATTCCTACGAGCAGTACTTC.

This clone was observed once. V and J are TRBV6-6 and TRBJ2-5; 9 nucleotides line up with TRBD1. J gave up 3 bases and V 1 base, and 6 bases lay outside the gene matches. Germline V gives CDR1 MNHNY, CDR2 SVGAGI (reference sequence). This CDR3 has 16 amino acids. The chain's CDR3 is CASSYFGTGQKETQYF. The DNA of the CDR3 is TGTGCCAGCAGTTACTTCGGGACAGGGCAGAAAGAGACCCAGTACTTC.

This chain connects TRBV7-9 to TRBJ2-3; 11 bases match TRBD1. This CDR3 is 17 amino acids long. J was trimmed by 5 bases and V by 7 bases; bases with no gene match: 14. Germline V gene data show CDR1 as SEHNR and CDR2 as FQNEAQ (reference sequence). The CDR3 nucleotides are TGTGCCAGCACCCGACCGGGAGGACAGGGGGCGGGAGATACGCAGTATTTT. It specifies CASTRPGGQGAGDTQYF.

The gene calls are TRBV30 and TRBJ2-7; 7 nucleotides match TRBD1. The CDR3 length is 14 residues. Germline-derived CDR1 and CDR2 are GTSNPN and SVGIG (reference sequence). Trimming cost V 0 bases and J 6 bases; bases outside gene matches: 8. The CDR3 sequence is CAWSVGGTFIEQYF. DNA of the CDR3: TGTGCCTGGAGTGTAGGGGGCACTTTTATCGAGCAGTACTTC.

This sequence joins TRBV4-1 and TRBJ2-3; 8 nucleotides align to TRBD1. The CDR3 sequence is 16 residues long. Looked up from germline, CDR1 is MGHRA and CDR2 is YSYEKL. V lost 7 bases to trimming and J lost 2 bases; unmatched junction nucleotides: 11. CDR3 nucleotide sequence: TGCGCCAGCACCCAGGGCTCAGGGGGCAACACAGATACGCAGTATTTT. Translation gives CASTQGSGGNTDTQYF.